The source of this TCR beta chain is a study of shared clonotypes between healthy human individuals. Whole-study context: Per donor, CD8 memory used one plate, CD8 naive used two, CD4 memory used three and CD4 naive used three. Whole-study findings and limits: Generally, naive subsets (rather than memory subsets) showed larger estimated richness.

Germline CDR1 and CDR2: MNHNS and SASEGT. CDR3 length: 15 residues. V was pared by 6 bases and J by 1 base, with 15 bases between. As regards this clone: No antigen is known for it.

Naive CD4+ cells were CD45RA-selected; the remaining cells were memory. The repertoire was sequenced with immunoSEQ multiplex PCR; TCRdb's copy has only in-frame clones and lacks some. The table has about 1 million clones, about 75% seen once. The material sequenced was memory CD4+ T cells sorted from blood. Subset in this sample: CD45RA-negative fraction. The sequence came from a man aged 18 to 30 in good health. V gene TRBV6-1 combines with J gene TRBJ1-1; no reliable D call. The CDR3 DNA reads as TGTGCCAGCAGCCCCGGGAGTCTAGGGAACACTGAAGCTTTCTTT. This translates into CASSPGSLGNTEAFF.